This T cell receptor beta chain was observed in a study of cytomegalovirus exposure and HLA in healthy donors. The V gene's germline CDR1 is LNHDA and CDR2 SQIVND (reference sequence). The CDR3 is made up of 13 amino acids. V was clipped by 8 bases and J by 0 bases, with 11 bases between them. To note about this clone: The antigen remains undetermined.

The study ran its PCR with 60 Vbeta and 13 Jbeta primers. Assay used: immunoSEQ multiplex PCR; TCRdb lists only in-frame clones, some missing. The repertoire holds roughly 150,000 clones, with around 79% as singletons. Study-level findings and limits: The study labeled 150 to 200 TCR beta chains cytomegalovirus-associated. Previous analysis showed most TCR beta V segments were productive about 90% or about 30% of the time. Within a later analysis, the majority of CMV-associated TCR beta chains appeared HLA-restricted.

The sequence was collected from a young man in good health and CMV-seropositive. The sample taken for sequencing was PBMCs. The rearrangement joins TRBV19 to TRBJ2-7, with D tentatively TRBD2 (7 bases). For the CDR3, the DNA is TGTGCCAGTCGCGCGGGGGCCTCCTACGAGCAGTACTTC. Its protein is CASRAGASYEQYF.